This paragraph reports one T cell receptor beta chain. These data originate in a study of cytomegalovirus exposure and HLA in healthy donors. TCRdb's table, derived via immunoSEQ multiplex PCR, lists solely in-frame clones and lacks some. The table shows fewer than 200,000 clones, with roughly 86% occurring only once. V shed 5 bases and J shed 7 bases, with 14 bases lying between them. CDR3 length: 13 amino acids. The germline CDR1 and CDR2 sequences are SGHVS and FNYEAQ. The sample taken for sequencing was PBMCs. V usage is TRBV7-6 and J usage is TRBJ1-2; D is unclear. The sequence came from a man under 40 in good health and CMV-seropositive. The CDR3 DNA is TGTGCCAGCAGCGAGGCGGAAGGCGGTGGCTACACCTTC. Translated, it gives CASSEAEGGGYTF.